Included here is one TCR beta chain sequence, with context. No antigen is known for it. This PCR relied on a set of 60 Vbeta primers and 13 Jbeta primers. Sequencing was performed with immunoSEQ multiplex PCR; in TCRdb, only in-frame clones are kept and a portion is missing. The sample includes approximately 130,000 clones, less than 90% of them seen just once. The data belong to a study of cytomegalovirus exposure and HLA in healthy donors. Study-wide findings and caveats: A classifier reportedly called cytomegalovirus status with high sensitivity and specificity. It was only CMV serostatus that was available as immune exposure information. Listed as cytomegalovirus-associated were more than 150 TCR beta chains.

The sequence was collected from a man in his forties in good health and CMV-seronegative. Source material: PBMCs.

The CDR3, as DNA: TGTGCCAGCAGCTTATCCCCCCCCGACGAGCAGTACTTC. This codes for CASSLSPPDEQYF. The chain has TRBV11-2 and TRBJ2-7; no reliable D call. Trimming removed 2 bases at V and 5 bases at J, with 10 bases between. CDR3 size: 13 residues. The germline V gene has CDR1 SGHAT and CDR2 FQNNGV.